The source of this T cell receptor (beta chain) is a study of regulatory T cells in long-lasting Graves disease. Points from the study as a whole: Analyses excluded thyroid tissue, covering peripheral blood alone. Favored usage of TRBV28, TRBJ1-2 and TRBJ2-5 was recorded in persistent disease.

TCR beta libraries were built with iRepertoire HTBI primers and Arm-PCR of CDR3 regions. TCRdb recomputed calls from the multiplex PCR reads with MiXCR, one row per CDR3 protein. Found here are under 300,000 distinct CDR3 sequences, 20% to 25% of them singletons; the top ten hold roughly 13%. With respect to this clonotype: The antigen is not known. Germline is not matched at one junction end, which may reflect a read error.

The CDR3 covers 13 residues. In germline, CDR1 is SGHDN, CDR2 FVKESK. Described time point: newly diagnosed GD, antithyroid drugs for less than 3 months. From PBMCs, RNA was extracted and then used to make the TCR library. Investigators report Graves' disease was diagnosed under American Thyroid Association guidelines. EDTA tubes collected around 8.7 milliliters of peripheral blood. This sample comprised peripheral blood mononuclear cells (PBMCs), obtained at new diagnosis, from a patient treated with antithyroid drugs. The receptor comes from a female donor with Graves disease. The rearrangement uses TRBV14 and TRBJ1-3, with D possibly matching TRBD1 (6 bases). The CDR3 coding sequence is TGTGCCAGCAGCCTAAAACAGGGAACCACCATATATTTT. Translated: CASSLKQGTTIYF.